This T cell receptor (beta chain) was captured in a study of blood T cell repertoires in COVID-19. Generated by immunoSEQ multiplex PCR, the TCRdb table keeps only in-frame clones and is missing some. The sample consists of over 75,000 clones, around 88% of them appearing once. The CDR3 covers 14 residues. The junction had 12 bases not matched to a gene; V was cut back by 8 bases and J by 8 bases. In germline, CDR1 is MNHEY, CDR2 SVGAGI. This chain uses TRBV6-5 with TRBJ2-1; 7 nucleotides align to TRBD1. Specimen: peripheral blood. This sequence was found in a human donor in a cohort sampled during active COVID-19. CDR3 loop: CASCRGGGPHEQFF. CDR3 DNA sequence: TGTGCCAGCTGCAGAGGGGGCGGGCCCCATGAGCAGTTCTTC.